The 26 T cell receptor beta chains below come from one sample, sequenced in a study of blood T cell repertoires in COVID-19. Using immunoSEQ multiplex PCR, the repertoire was profiled, and TCRdb retains in-frame clones only, with some absent. The sample has over 70,000 clones; more than 70% are singletons. Sequencing was performed on peripheral blood. Source of these receptors: a man in his 70s with COVID-19, enrolled during active disease.

This clone was counted once. The J gene is TRBJ2-1, the V gene TRBV3-1 (or the pseudogene TRBV3-2), with TRBD2 matching 9 bases. The germline V gene has CDR1 LGHDT and CDR2 YNNKEL (reference sequence). The CDR3 is 15 residues long. V dropped 2 bases and J dropped 8; count of bases not matched to a gene: 7. The CDR3 region has the DNA TGTGCCAGCAGCCAAAGTCTAGCGGGAAACCATGAGCAGTTCTTC. This gives the protein CASSQSLAGNHEQFF.

The CDR3 protein is CASSLGLATYNEQFF. CDR3 in DNA: TGTGCCAGCAGCTTAGGCCTAGCAACCTACAATGAGCAGTTCTTC. The chain uses TRBV7-3 and TRBJ2-1; D possibly corresponds to TRBD2 (5 bases). The CDR3 is made up of 15 amino acids. V lost 2 bases and J lost 2, with 10 bases in between. The germline gives CDR1 SGHTA, CDR2 FQGTGA.

This chain uses TRBV2 with TRBJ2-5, with D possibly TRBD2 on 7 matching bases. Germline loops: CDR1 SNHLY, CDR2 FYNNEI. V was clipped by 9 bases and J by 5 bases, with 13 bases between them. CDR3 length: 12 amino acids. The CDR3 is CARGGLEETQYF. The DNA for the CDR3 is TGTGCCAGGGGGGGGCTAGAGGAGACCCAGTACTTC.

As DNA, the CDR3 is TGTGCCAGCTCACCACCGGGCGACAGCGAAAAACTGTTTTTT. The encoded protein is CASSPPGDSEKLFF. V gene TRBV18 combines with J gene TRBJ1-4; D perhaps matches TRBD1 (5 bases). The CDR3 spans 14 residues. The germline V gene has CDR1 KGHSH and CDR2 LQKENI. The ends were cut back, 0 bases at V and 8 bases at J, with 10 bases in the middle.

The table lists this clone with a count of one. The rearrangement joins TRBV7-2 to TRBJ2-1, with D possibly being TRBD2 (5 bases). The CDR3 is 15 amino acids. V was trimmed by 1 base and J by 4 bases, leaving 11 bases between them. Germline V gene sequence: CDR1 SGHTA, CDR2 FQGNSA. CDR3 residues: CASSLVVRVYNEQFF. The DNA of the CDR3 is TGTGCCAGCAGCTTAGTGGTGCGGGTATACAATGAGCAGTTCTTC.

The chain joins TRBV7-3 to TRBJ1-2; possible D gene TRBD1, 6 bases. CDR1 is SGHTA and CDR2 is FQGTGA in the germline V gene. CDR3 size: 14 residues. The ends were cut back, 2 bases at V and 8 bases at J, with 15 bases in the middle. CDR3: CASSLGGSVGGYTF. Here the CDR3 DNA reads TGTGCCAGCAGCTTAGGGGGCAGCGTAGGAGGCTACACCTTC.

This chain joins TRBV28 and TRBJ2-7, with TRBD1 as a possible D gene (5 bases). The CDR3 length is 14 residues. Trimming took 6 bases from V and 5 from J, leaving 17 bases between them. The germline V gene has CDR1 MDHEN and CDR2 SYDVKM. CDR3 coding DNA: TGTGCCAGCAGATTCCAGGGCTTGATAAACGAGCAGTACTTC. Its translation: CASRFQGLINEQYF.

The V gene is TRBV27, the J gene TRBJ1-1; TRBD1 aligns across 7 bases. Looked up from germline, CDR1 is MNHEY and CDR2 is SMNVEV (reference sequence). The CDR3 is 13 residues long. Losses at the gene ends were 3 bases for V and 11 bases for J; bases not matched to a gene: 9. The CDR3 DNA reads TGTGCCAGCAGTTTTAGAGGCAGGGGGTCGGCTTTCTTT. Protein: CASSFRGRGSAFF.

Written as DNA, the CDR3 is TGTGCCAGCAGTTTAGGGGGACAGGGGATCACTGAAGCTTTCTTT. Protein product: CASSLGGQGITEAFF. This rearrangement joins TRBV28 to TRBJ1-1, with 10 bases aligning to TRBD1. With 2 bases clipped from V and 4 bases from J, the junction kept 4 bases outside the gene matches. CDR3 length: 15 amino acids. CDR1 and CDR2 from the germline V gene are MDHEN and SYDVKM.

The rearrangement links TRBV5-1 to TRBJ2-7; 9 positions agree with TRBD2. V gave up 1 base and J gave up 6 bases; unmatched junction bases: 8. The length of the CDR3 is 15 residues. The germline V gene has CDR1 SGHRS and CDR2 YFSETQ. CDR3 sequence: CASSLRLAERGEQYF. The CDR3 DNA reads as TGCGCCAGCAGCTTGAGACTAGCGGAGAGGGGCGAGCAGTACTTC. The whole variable domain, filled in from reference TRBV5-1 and TRBJ2-7, reads KAGVTQTPRYLIKTRGQQVTLSCSPISGHRSVSWYQQTPGQGLQFLFEYFSETQRNKGNFPGRFSGRQFSNSRSEMNVSTLELGDSALYLCASSLRLAERGEQYFGPGTRLTVT.

The V gene is TRBV29-1, the J gene TRBJ2-1; D is perhaps TRBD2 (5 bases). The ends were cut back, 3 bases at V and 0 bases at J, with 12 bases in the middle. This CDR3 spans 15 amino acids. The germline CDR1 and CDR2 sequences are SQVTM and ANQGSEA. The CDR3 here is CSVDRGVASYNEQFF. In DNA, the CDR3 is TGCAGCGTTGATCGGGGAGTAGCCTCCTACAATGAGCAGTTCTTC.

The V call is TRBV3-1 (or the pseudogene TRBV3-2), the J call TRBJ2-1; a possible D gene is TRBD2 (5 bases). CDR1 LGHDT and CDR2 YNNKEL come from the germline V gene (reference sequence). V was pared by 3 bases and J by 11 bases, with 11 bases between. There are 12 residues in the CDR3. The CDR3: CASSQITGKQFF. Here the CDR3 DNA reads TGTGCCAGCAGCCAGATTACGGGGAAGCAGTTCTTC.

The chain has TRBV6-6 and TRBJ2-7; 10 bases match TRBD2. The germline V gene has CDR1 MNHNY and CDR2 SVGAGI (reference sequence). With V trimmed by 5 bases and J by 2 bases, 6 bases remained unmatched. The CDR3 has 15 residues. In DNA, the CDR3 is TGTGCCAGCAGTCTTACTAGCGGGACAACCTACGAGCAGTACTTC. This gives the protein CASSLTSGTTYEQYF.

The chain recombines TRBV7-2 with TRBJ1-6; 7 nucleotides match TRBD1. The CDR3 sequence is 15 residues long. Germline trimming cut 0 bases from V and 7 bases from J; bases unmatched to any gene: 3. The germline gives CDR1 SGHTA, CDR2 FQGNSA. CDR3 sequence reads: CASSLAPGGNSPLHF. DNA of the CDR3: TGTGCCAGCAGCTTAGCTCCAGGGGGAAATTCACCCCTCCACTTT.

This rearrangement joins TRBV5-1 to TRBJ2-1, with D possibly being TRBD2 (5 bases). The CDR3 has 15 residues. The V end was cut by 0 bases, the J end by 5 bases, with 12 bases between. Germline CDR1 SGHRS, CDR2 YFSETQ. The CDR3 spells CASSLDRGRHNEQFF. CDR3 nucleotide sequence: TGCGCCAGCAGCTTGGACCGGGGAAGACACAATGAGCAGTTCTTC.

The V and J genes are TRBV3-1 (or the pseudogene TRBV3-2) and TRBJ2-1; unclear D gene. Germline V gives CDR1 LGHDT, CDR2 YNNKEL (reference sequence). The CDR3 loop spans 12 amino acids. Between the trimmed V and J ends, which lost 3 bases and 9 bases, there was a span of 9 bases. The CDR3 loop reads CASSQPLSEQFF. The CDR3 DNA is TGTGCCAGCAGCCAGCCCTTGAGTGAGCAGTTCTTC.

The chain combines TRBV14 with TRBJ2-1; D not resolved. The CDR3 is 11 amino acids. In germline, CDR1 is SGHDN, CDR2 FVKESK. Trimming shortened V by 1 base and J by 11 bases, and 6 bases separated the two germline ends. The CDR3 DNA reads as TGTGCCAGCAGCCAAGGGCCCCAGCAGTTCTTC. Its translation: CASSQGPQQFF.

J is TRBJ2-1 and V is TRBV18; 8 bases agree with TRBD2. With V trimmed by 2 bases and J by 7 bases, 7 bases remained unmatched. From germline, CDR1 is KGHSH and CDR2 LQKENI. This CDR3 contains 15 residues. CDR3 amino acids: CASSPSSGGGNEQFF. Written as DNA, the CDR3 is TGTGCCAGCTCACCAAGCAGCGGGGGAGGGAATGAGCAGTTCTTC.

The gene calls are TRBV27 and TRBJ1-1, with 11 bases identical to TRBD1. This CDR3 is 13 amino acids long. V lost 2 bases, J lost 10 bases, and 3 bases stayed unmatched. Germline CDR1 and CDR2: MNHEY and SMNVEV (reference sequence). This CDR3 is CASSLKGQGAAFF. CDR3 sequence (DNA): TGTGCCAGCAGTTTAAAAGGACAGGGGGCAGCTTTCTTT.

V gene TRBV18 combines with J gene TRBJ2-6; no firm D call. V shed 5 bases and J shed 2 bases, with 7 bases lying between them. The CDR3 runs 14 residues. CDR1 KGHSH and CDR2 LQKENI come from the germline V gene. CDR3 region: CASSILPGANVLTF. CDR3 nucleotide sequence: TGTGCCAGCTCAATCCTTCCTGGGGCCAACGTCCTGACTTTC.

V usage is TRBV7-2 and J usage is TRBJ2-1; 9 bases are shared with TRBD2. Trimming at V came to 0 bases and at J to 7 bases, leaving 4 bases not matched to a gene. CDR3 length: 15 residues. Per the germline V gene, CDR1 is SGHTA and CDR2 is FQGNSA. The CDR3 spells CASSLAAGGQNEQFF. DNA of the CDR3: TGTGCCAGCAGCTTAGCGGCGGGAGGGCAAAATGAGCAGTTCTTC.

V is TRBV27 and J is TRBJ1-2, with a tentative D call TRBD1 (5 bases). The V end was cut by 8 bases, the J end by 5 bases, with 9 bases between. The germline V gene encodes CDR1 MNHEY and CDR2 SMNVEV (reference sequence). This CDR3 has 11 residues. In DNA, the CDR3 is TGTGCCAGCCCCGGGACTTATGGCTACACCTTC. Translated: CASPGTYGYTF.

This clone came up many times. The J gene is TRBJ2-7, the V gene TRBV5-1; D is perhaps TRBD1 (6 bases). Germline assignment: CDR1 SGHRS and CDR2 YFSETQ. The CDR3 sequence is 14 residues long. V lost 6 bases and J lost 6, with 19 bases in between. CDR3 in amino acids: CASTAGTLGGEQYF. Here the CDR3 DNA reads TGCGCCAGCACAGCCGGGACCCTAGGGGGCGAGCAGTACTTC.

V gene TRBV9 combines with J gene TRBJ1-1; D might be TRBD1 (5 bases). Germline V CDR1 and CDR2: SGDLS, YYNGEE. This CDR3 comprises 13 residues. The V gene lost 0 bases and the J gene lost 9 bases, with 12 bases spanning the gap. CDR3 in DNA: TGTGCCAGCAGCGTAGTCGGGACTAACAAAGCTTTCTTT. It yields the protein CASSVVGTNKAFF.

The V gene is TRBV30, the J gene TRBJ1-5; no firm D call. The CDR3 extends over 14 amino acids. Germline CDR1 is GTSNPN and CDR2 is SVGIG (reference sequence). V lost 3 bases to trimming and J lost 3 bases, with 12 bases between them. The CDR3 protein is CAWRRGGNNQPQHF. The CDR3 DNA reads as TGTGCCTGGAGACGGGGTGGTAACAATCAGCCCCAGCATTTT. The full variable domain, its missing parts supplied by reference TRBV30 and TRBJ1-5, is SQTIHQWPATLVQPVGSPLSLECTVEGTSNPNLYWYRQAAGRGLQLLFYSVGIGQISSEVPQNLSASRPQDRQFILSSKKLLLSDSGFYLCAWRRGGNNQPQHFGDGTRLSIL.

The CDR3 coding sequence is TGTGCCAGCAGCTTAGGACAGAACCCCCAAGAGACCCAGTACTTC. This sequence encodes CASSLGQNPQETQYF. The V call is TRBV11-1, the J call TRBJ2-5; a possible D gene is TRBD1 (5 bases). Trimming took 1 base from V and 1 from J, leaving 10 bases between them. Per germline, CDR1 SGHAT and CDR2 FQDESV (reference sequence). The CDR3 consists of 15 residues.